This T cell receptor beta chain was recovered during a study of cytomegalovirus exposure and HLA in healthy donors listed by TCRdb under 2017. In the study overall: An earlier analysis of some 500 of the donors reported about 250 Gb of sequence data and roughly 100 million unique TCR beta sequences from 150 million to 200 million T cells. The number of typed donors differed by locus: about 620-630 for A, B, C, DRB1 and DQB1; approximately 520 for DQA1; around 610 for DPA1; and about 450 for DPB1. An early release that covered about 600 HLA-typed donors contained approximately 300 gigabases of sequencing data and 70 million to 100 million unique TCR sequences. On average, around 240,000 unique TCR beta nucleotide sequences were sequenced per donor among 300 to 500 genotyped donors of the cohort, with 15% to 20% of those sequences being non-productive. The study combined high-throughput TCR immunosequencing, statistical association of individual TCRs with disease status, and machine learning to predict cytomegalovirus infection status. Every discovery cohort repertoire had been produced on one sequencing platform. An earlier analysis of 587 of the donors used high-throughput TCR beta sequencing to judge whether each TCR beta V gene segment behaved as functional or pseudogenic. The genetic ancestry cluster associated with self-reported Caucasian donors included 81% of the 350 to 500 genotyped donors. The study was designed to test whether signatures of past pathogen exposure could be identified by cataloging public T cell receptors. The later analysis used no new phenotypic data to find candidate immune exposures, relying instead on TCR beta sequences and their occurrence across donors. A later genetic analysis took genome-wide SNP genotypes for about three fifths of the roughly 700 donors and used that subset as a discovery cohort. Donor age, sex, ethnicity and CMV serostatus were collected together with the repertoire data. A later analysis re-examined previously published TCR beta repertoires from just over 650 donors and added high-resolution HLA genotyping to investigate patterns of TCR occurrence. Roughly 5 DR-DQ haplotypes were handled as single units for association and clustering because linkage in the cohort was strong. HLA typing included class I and class II loci at four-digit resolution. The study used immunosequencing to profile the T cell repertoires of 666 subjects and linked those repertoires to cytomegalovirus serostatus. A separate validation cohort of roughly 130 different subjects was used in addition to the roughly 700-subject first cohort. Findings and caveats that apply to the study as a whole: A later genetic analysis associated a missense DCLRE1C variant with V-gene and J-gene trimming of TCR beta chains, and an independent cohort replicated the association. In this cohort, only TCR beta chains were sequenced, and detectable features were limited by the absence of alpha or paired-chain data. A few of the identified cytomegalovirus-associated TCR beta chains were confirmed in vitro to be specific for cytomegalovirus antigens. In a later analysis, HLA-associated TCR beta chains were found to be more clonally expanded and to have lower generation probabilities than equally common non-associated chains. Presence/absence analyses assumed roughly uniform sequencing depth across donors, an assumption that may not hold. Fewer than 20 rarely observed V segments, including chromosome 9 orphons, were excluded from the earlier analysis of about 610 of the donors because counts were too low. Because some donors lacked HLA typing at each locus, the association tests relied only on the typed subset. The 87-base-pair reads could not distinguish some IMGT-functional V segments, including TRBV6-2 and TRBV6-3, so those segments were excluded. A later analysis reported that several top co-occurrence clusters appeared linked to parvovirus B19, influenza, CMV and Epstein-Barr virus. A further reported finding was that TCR beta sequences accurately predicted the HLA-A and HLA-B alleles for most subjects in the first cohort. In a later analysis, the rate of TCR association differed among HLA loci, with DRB1 alleles having the most associated TCRs and HLA-C alleles having the fewest. In both the original and validation cohorts, the classifier was reported to diagnose cytomegalovirus status with high specificity and sensitivity. Specific HLA alleles were associated with roughly 17,000 TCR beta sequences at a false discovery rate of 0.05 in a later analysis. While some public TCRs were present in many individuals, most TCR sequences turned up only very rarely across donors. According to the authors, the approach could potentially be generalized to other disease states and immunological phenotypes. Linkage disequilibrium might explain the correlated functional status among segregating V segments, but an unknown experimental factor could not be excluded. Compared with the roughly 700-donor mean, donors in an Asian-associated ancestry cluster had fewer N-insertions in productive TCRs, according to a later genetic analysis. Immune exposure information for the cohort was limited to CMV serostatus. The sequencing pipeline was judged likely to have produced a cluster of highly shared sequence variants as a technical artifact. When HLA alleles, especially DR and DQ, strongly co-occurred, TCR associations were difficult to assign to individual alleles. An earlier analysis of approximately 590 of the donors showed that most TCR beta V segments appeared in productive rearrangements either about 87% or about 30% of the time, which broadly matched IMGT annotations. In a later analysis, most CMV-associated TCR beta chains were found to appear HLA-restricted, with HLA associations seemingly driven largely by CMV exposure. The study listed 164 TCR beta chains as associated with cytomegalovirus.

This clone was seen more than once but under ten times. Its antigen remains unidentified. There are no base qualities to consult, and no much larger clone falls within one base. The library was produced with the immunoSEQ multiplex PCR assay. A mixture of 60 forward primers for TCR Vbeta segments and 13 reverse primers for TCR Jbeta segments was used in the multiplex PCR. Amplification of the CDR3 region of rearranged TCR beta genes was performed with a multiplex PCR assay on genomic DNA. The amplified TCR beta libraries were sequenced on the Illumina HiSeq System as 87-base-pair reads. The published analysis was carried out like this. In a later analysis, tens of millions of unique TCR beta chains were counted across the 500 to 850 repertoires, and approximately 9.9 million of these chains were shared by at least two donors. A nearest-neighbor algorithm error-corrected the raw reads and collapsed the reads into unique sequences, merging closely related sequences to remove PCR and sequencing errors. V, D and J gene segments were assigned by aligning CDR3 sequences to IMGT reference sequences. For a sequence to be retained, at least a six-nucleotide match to both a V gene segment and a J gene segment was required. Rearrangements were classified as productive when the CDR3 lacked stop codons and remained in frame with V and J, and all other rearrangements were classified as non-productive. Following IMGT convention, CDR3 was defined as the stretch from the second conserved V-encoded cysteine up to the conserved J-encoded phenylalanine. Sequences without an unambiguous match to a single V gene segment were excluded from the earlier analysis of a few hundred of the donors. In an earlier analysis of several hundred of the donors, V segments were called functional above 56.7% productive rearrangements and were called segregating when the between-donor standard deviation exceeded 5%. A statistical classification framework was built to diagnose cytomegalovirus status from the catalog of TCR beta chain sequences. In a later analysis, TCR nucleotide sequences were compared against IMGT/GENE-DB human TR gene sequences so that V and J genes could be assigned. The TCRdist pipeline was used in a later analysis to assign CDR3 sequences and most-parsimonious VDJ recombination scenarios. In a later analysis, every TCR beta chain was defined by the combination of its CDR3 amino acid sequence and its V-gene family, and reads without a unique V-gene family were dropped. In a later analysis, approximately 640 highly shared, low-generation-probability nucleotide sequences were removed to address suspected cross-contamination and a sequencing artifact. For each public chain, a later analysis derived a clonal expansion index from normalized ranks of inferred template counts within each repertoire. In a later analysis, generation probabilities were computed with a VDJ recombination model fitted to out-of-frame rearrangements, and the resulting probabilities were checked against IGoR. Hypergeometric tests were used in a later analysis to score TCR-TCR, TCR-HLA and TCR-CMV co-occurrence, with a repertoire-size bias correction applied to the TCR pairs. False discovery rates were estimated in a later analysis by permuting HLA or CMV assignments 20 times. In a later analysis, co-occurring TCRs were grouped using DBSCAN, and TCRdist sequence similarity was added for clustering within HLA-allele-positive subsets. Co-occurrence clustering excluded repertoires with fewer than 30,000 or more than 120,000 public chains, plus five with anomalous nucleotide sharing. What TCRdb holds here is the immuneACCESS table cut down to in-frame rearrangements. Part of the clones is not present; checked against another copy, under half of the missing clones reflect an unresolved V gene, and the others are unexplained. V and J calls and clone size come straight from that table; D and trimming were deduced from the DNA. The sample table records around 120,000 clones; around 73% of these occur just once. 8.2% of the sample belongs to the ten largest clones.

The cohort was made up of 666 healthy bone marrow donors. Cohort members were all nominally healthy when sampled, although unrecorded immune exposures were likely present. The donor tested CMV seropositive, placing the donor among the approximately 310 seropositive members of the cohort. Each donor provided a peripheral blood sample, and peripheral blood mononuclear cells were used for TCR beta sequencing. The Qiagen DNeasy Blood Extraction Kit was used to extract genomic DNA from the blood cell samples. V is cut back by 6 bases and J by 4 bases, with 5 bases in the junction unmatched. Looking up the germline V gene yields CDR1 MRHNA and CDR2 SNTAGT. CDR3 length: 14 amino acids, cysteine to phenylalanine. CDR3 DNA only is kept here, 42 bases in frame from base 1.

The chain is assembled from TRBV6-4 and TRBJ2-2, with 7 middle bases fitting TRBD1. This TCR was recovered from a woman aged 40 to 49 in good health and CMV-seropositive. The sequenced material came from PBMCs. The nucleotides are TGTGCCAGCAGCCTGGCAGGGGGCACCGGGGAGCTGTTTTTT. Translated, this is CASSLAGGTGELFF.